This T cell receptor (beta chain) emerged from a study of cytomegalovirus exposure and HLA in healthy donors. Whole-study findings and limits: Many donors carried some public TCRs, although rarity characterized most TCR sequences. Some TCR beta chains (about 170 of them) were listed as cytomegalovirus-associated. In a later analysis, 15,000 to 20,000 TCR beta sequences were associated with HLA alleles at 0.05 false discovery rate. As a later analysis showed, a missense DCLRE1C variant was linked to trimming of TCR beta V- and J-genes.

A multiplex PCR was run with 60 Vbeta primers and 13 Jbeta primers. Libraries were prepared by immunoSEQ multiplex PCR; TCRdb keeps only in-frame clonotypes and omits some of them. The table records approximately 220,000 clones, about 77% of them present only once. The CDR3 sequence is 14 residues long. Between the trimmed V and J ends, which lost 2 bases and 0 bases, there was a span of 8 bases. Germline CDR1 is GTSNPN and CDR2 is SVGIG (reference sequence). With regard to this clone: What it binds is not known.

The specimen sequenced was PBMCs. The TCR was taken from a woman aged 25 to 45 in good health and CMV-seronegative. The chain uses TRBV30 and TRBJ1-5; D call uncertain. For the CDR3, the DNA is TGTGCCTGGAGTTCCCTTAATAGCAATCAGCCCCAGCATTTT. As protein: CAWSSLNSNQPQHF.